The 26 T cell receptor beta chains given below trace back to one sample, sequenced in a study of blood T cell repertoires in COVID-19. Profiling relied on immunoSEQ multiplex PCR, and the TCRdb table lists in-frame clones only, not all of them. The table records 110,000 to 150,000 clones, 65% to 90% of them present only once. Sequenced: peripheral blood. Receptors were obtained from a man over 45 with acute or convalescent COVID-19.

This rearrangement joins TRBV6-5 to TRBJ1-1; TRBD1 matches 8 bases. V trimming: 6 bases; J trimming: 4 bases; junction bases outside the gene matches: 10. Germline lookup yields CDR1 MNHEY and CDR2 SVGAGI. This CDR3 contains 15 residues. In DNA form, the CDR3 reads TGTGCCAGCAGGCCTCCACAGGGGGAGGGCACTGAAGCTTTCTTT. Translated, it gives CASRPPQGEGTEAFF.

This clone appeared once. This chain connects TRBV6-5 to TRBJ1-2, with TRBD1 matching 7 bases. This CDR3 region has 16 residues. Trimming removed 4 bases from V and 2 bases from J; junction bases left unmatched: 10. Germline V gives CDR1 MNHEY, CDR2 SVGAGI. Here the CDR3 DNA reads TGTGCCAGCAGTTTCTCCACCTCGACAGGGAACTATGGCTACACCTTC. Translation gives CASSFSTSTGNYGYTF.

The table lists this clone with a count of one. V and J are TRBV9 and TRBJ1-1, with TRBD1 matching over 9 bases. V was pared by 3 bases and J by 1 base, with 7 bases of the junction left unmatched. Per germline, CDR1 SGDLS and CDR2 YYNGEE. This CDR3 has 16 amino acids. For the CDR3, the DNA is TGTGCCAGCAGCGACCCCCGGGACAGGGCGAACACTGAAGCTTTCTTT. Amino acid sequence: CASSDPRDRANTEAFF.

The CDR3 loop is CASSPPGGLRGTQYF. In DNA, the CDR3 is TGTGCCAGCAGCCCTCCGGGGGGGTTGAGAGGTACGCAGTATTTT. The genes are TRBV3-1 (or the pseudogene TRBV3-2) and TRBJ2-3, with TRBD2 matching over 8 bases. This CDR3 has 15 amino acids. V was clipped by 4 bases and J by 8 bases; unmatched bases: 11. Germline-derived CDR1 and CDR2 are LGHDT and YNNKEL (reference sequence).

The V call is TRBV3-1 (or the pseudogene TRBV3-2), the J call TRBJ1-2, with D possibly being TRBD1 (6 bases). The V gene's germline CDR1 is LGHDT and CDR2 YNNKEL (reference sequence). V lost 4 bases, J lost 2 bases, and 14 bases lay in between. CDR3 length equals 15 residues. As DNA, the CDR3 is TGTGCCAGCAGCCGACAGGACCTACAAAACTATGGCTACACCTTC. Amino acid sequence: CASSRQDLQNYGYTF.

The chain recombines TRBV6-4 with TRBJ2-1, with TRBD2 matching 9 bases. Trimming removed 5 bases from V and 9 bases from J; junction bases left unmatched: 11. CDR3 size: 15 residues. The germline gives CDR1 MRHNA, CDR2 SNTAGT. This chain's CDR3 is CASSRAASGIGEQFF. The CDR3 DNA follows: TGTGCCAGCAGTCGGGCTGCTAGCGGGATCGGTGAGCAGTTCTTC.

The J gene is TRBJ1-1, the V gene TRBV20-1; D remains unclear. Per germline, CDR1 DFQATT and CDR2 SNEGSKA (reference sequence). V was cut by 6 bases and J by 11 bases, with 16 bases left in between. This CDR3 comprises 11 residues. DNA for the CDR3: TGCAGTGCATTCTTTGGTAGGCGGGCTTTCTTT. This translates into CSAFFGRRAFF.

J is TRBJ2-5 and V is TRBV9; 8 bases match TRBD1. The germline V gene has CDR1 SGDLS and CDR2 YYNGEE. CDR3 length: 16 amino acids. The V and J ends lost 4 bases and 10 bases, in that order; junction bases with no gene match: 18. The CDR3 here is CASSPRNIDRGPSQYF. Here the CDR3 DNA reads TGTGCCAGCAGCCCTAGAAATATAGACAGGGGCCCCAGCCAGTACTTC. Together with reference TRBV9 and TRBJ2-5, the CDR3 gives the full variable domain: DSGVTQTPKHLITATGQRVTLRCSPRSGDLSVYWYQQSLDQGLQFLIQYYNGEERAKGNILERFSAQQFPDLHSELNLSSLELGDSALYFCASSPRNIDRGPSQYFGPGTRLLVL.

The chain has TRBV19 and TRBJ1-4, with D unclear. The V end was cut by 3 bases, the J end by 14 bases, with 10 bases between. Germline V CDR1 and CDR2: LNHDA, SQIVND (reference sequence). This CDR3 is 11 amino acids long. This chain's CDR3 is CASSMAGGLFF. DNA for the CDR3: TGTGCCAGTAGTATGGCTGGAGGGCTGTTTTTT.

The chain joins TRBV27 to TRBJ1-6; TRBD1 agrees at 8 bases. The germline gives CDR1 MNHEY, CDR2 SMNVEV (reference sequence). CDR3 length equals 14 residues. Trimming at V came to 5 bases and at J to 10 bases, leaving 7 bases not matched to a gene. CDR3 bases: TGTGCCAGCAGTCCCCGACAGGGGAGGTCACCCCTCCACTTT. It specifies CASSPRQGRSPLHF.

The V and J genes are TRBV29-1 and TRBJ2-3; maybe TRBD1 (6 bases). V lost 5 bases and J 2 bases, leaving 11 bases between the germline ends. CDR1 and CDR2 from the germline V gene are SQVTM and ANQGSEA. There are 13 residues in the CDR3. The CDR3 loop reads CSVPGHITDTQYF. In DNA, the CDR3 is TGCAGCGTTCCGGGACATATCACAGATACGCAGTATTTT.

The chain recombines TRBV4-1 with TRBJ1-1; D gene ambiguous. The CDR3 is made up of 16 amino acids. Deletions cut 7 bases from V and 0 bases from J, with 18 bases between. CDR1 and CDR2 from the germline V gene are MGHRA and YSYEKL. The CDR3 sequence: CASTSRGPVMNTEAFF. The CDR3 coding sequence is TGCGCCAGCACCTCCCGGGGTCCAGTAATGAACACTGAAGCTTTCTTT.

The sample holds a few counts of this clone. The chain couples TRBV2 to TRBJ1-6, with D perhaps matching TRBD1 (6 bases). V was shortened by 6 bases and J by 9 bases, with 15 bases between the two germline ends. The CDR3 runs 14 residues. Germline assignment: CDR1 SNHLY and CDR2 FYNNEI. This CDR3 reads CASSFQDSSSPLHF. The CDR3 DNA is TGTGCCAGCAGCTTCCAGGACAGTAGTTCACCCCTCCACTTT.

In this sample, this clone turned up once. The CDR3, as DNA: TGTGCCAGCAGCCAAGATCCATGGGGGGGGCTGGATACGCAGTATTTT. Amino acid sequence: CASSQDPWGGLDTQYF. This chain links TRBV3-1 (or the pseudogene TRBV3-2) with TRBJ2-3; a possible D gene is TRBD2 (7 bases). V was trimmed by 0 bases and J by 6 bases, leaving 16 bases between them. The CDR3 runs to 16 residues. From germline, CDR1 is LGHDT and CDR2 YNNKEL (reference sequence).

This clone came up a few times. The chain recombines TRBV6-5 with TRBJ1-2; D gene ambiguous. Germline lookup yields CDR1 MNHEY and CDR2 SVGAGI. Trimming cost V 6 bases and J 8 bases, with 10 bases left between them. The CDR3 sequence is 11 residues long. The CDR3 region is CASREGWGYTF. The CDR3, as DNA: TGTGCCAGCAGAGAGGGATGGGGCTACACCTTC.

This chain links TRBV6-5 with TRBJ1-6; 11 nucleotides agree with TRBD1. Germline V CDR1 and CDR2: MNHEY, SVGAGI. V shed 7 bases and J 9 bases; nucleotides not matched to a gene: 5. The CDR3 loop spans 14 amino acids. As DNA, the CDR3 is TGTGCCAGCATCCAGGGGACAGGGGGTTCACCCCTCCACTTT. This codes for CASIQGTGGSPLHF.

The chain recombines TRBV27 with TRBJ1-6, with TRBD1 matching over 7 bases. J was trimmed by 6 bases and V by 0 bases; bases with no gene match: 5. The germline V gene has CDR1 MNHEY and CDR2 SMNVEV (reference sequence). The CDR3 sequence is 16 residues long. The CDR3 DNA follows: TGTGCCAGCAGTTTATCAACAGGGGCAGGTAATTCACCCCTCCACTTT. It is translated as CASSLSTGAGNSPLHF.

The V call is TRBV27, the J call TRBJ2-1; TRBD2 matches 14 bases. The CDR3 totals 18 residues. J gave up 7 bases and V 9 bases, and 17 bases lay outside the gene matches. Germline CDR1 is MNHEY and CDR2 is SMNVEV (reference sequence). The CDR3 nucleotides read TGTGCCAGTGGCTTAGAGACTAGCGGGAGGGTAAGTCGAAATGAGCAGTTCTTC. It translates to CASGLETSGRVSRNEQFF.

The chain links TRBV12-5 to TRBJ1-1; 8 positions match TRBD1. CDR3 length equals 19 residues. V trimming: 0 bases; J trimming: 5 bases; junction bases outside the gene matches: 17. The germline CDR1 and CDR2 sequences are LGHNT and FRNRAP. The CDR3 loop reads CASGLVRTGRYVIGTEAFF. The CDR3 DNA is TGTGCTAGTGGTTTGGTAAGGACAGGGCGGTACGTGATCGGGACTGAAGCTTTCTTT.

This chain joins TRBV6-6 and TRBJ2-2; 7 bases are shared with TRBD1. The CDR3 covers 16 residues. Germline CDR1 and CDR2: MNHNY and SVGAGI (reference sequence). The junction had 11 bases not matched to a gene; V was cut back by 5 bases and J by 5 bases. CDR3 protein: CASSTSLGGGTGELFF. Written as DNA, the CDR3 is TGTGCCAGCAGTACCTCCTTAGGGGGCGGTACCGGGGAGCTGTTTTTT.

The chain carries TRBV12-2 and TRBJ2-7; TRBD2, the D gene given by the table, was not confirmed from the DNA. TRBV12-2 is classified as a pseudogene. This CDR3 comprises 11 residues. This CDR3 reads CASRSRCEQYF. The CDR3 DNA is TGTGCAAGTCGCTCGAGATGCGAGCAGTACTTC.

The V call is TRBV4-1, the J call TRBJ2-3; 7 nucleotides agree with TRBD2. This CDR3 spans 18 amino acids. Germline V CDR1 and CDR2: MGHRA, YSYEKL. V lost 2 bases to trimming and J lost 3 bases; unmatched junction nucleotides: 14. CDR3 region: CASSQKGFGGGLTDTQYF. CDR3 nucleotide sequence: TGCGCCAGCAGCCAAAAGGGTTTTGGGGGAGGGCTTACAGATACGCAGTATTTT.

DNA for the CDR3: TGCGCCAGCAGCTGGGATGGACAGTTAGACACCGGGGAGCTGTTTTTT. Translation gives CASSWDGQLDTGELFF. V and J are TRBV5-1 and TRBJ2-2; a weak D match, TRBD1 (6 bases). Germline CDR1 and CDR2: SGHRS and YFSETQ. V lost 3 bases, J lost 3 bases, and 15 bases lay in between. The CDR3 consists of 16 residues.

With regard to this clone: At one end the junction does not follow the germline gene, possibly because of a read error. The V and J genes are TRBV27 and TRBJ2-2; 7 bases are shared with TRBD1. This CDR3 contains 17 residues. The germline CDR1 and CDR2 sequences are MNHEY and SMNVEV (reference sequence). The CDR3, as DNA: TGTGCCAGCGACCCCCACGACAGGGCTCAGTGGGATCTGGGAGCTGTTTTT. This translates into CASDPHDRAQWDLGAVF.

This clone showed up just once. The chain combines TRBV12-3 or TRBV12-4 with TRBJ1-1; D call uncertain. Trimming took 3 bases from V and 1 from J, leaving 3 bases between them. The CDR3 covers 12 residues. CDR3 loop: CASSFRNTEAFF. The CDR3 coding sequence is TGTGCCAGCAGTTTCAGGAACACTGAAGCTTTCTTT.

This chain joins TRBV10-3 and TRBJ2-1; 10 nucleotides agree with TRBD2. Germline CDR1 reads ENHRY; CDR2 reads SYGVKD. Losses at the gene ends were 7 bases for V and 5 bases for J; bases not matched to a gene: 8. This CDR3 region has 15 residues. The CDR3 loop reads CAITPASGGDNEQFF. The CDR3 DNA reads as TGTGCCATCACTCCGGCTAGCGGGGGTGACAATGAGCAGTTCTTC.